This TCR beta chain was found in a study of cytomegalovirus exposure and HLA in healthy donors. Findings of the study overall: The sole available immune exposure information was CMV serostatus.

A remark on this clone: Its target is unknown.

It was with 60 Vbeta and 13 Jbeta primers that the PCR ran. Libraries were prepared by immunoSEQ multiplex PCR; TCRdb keeps only in-frame clonotypes and omits some of them. The data show about 160,000 clones, approximately 86% seen once. This TCR derives from a woman aged 18-29 years in good health and CMV-seronegative. The sample comprised PBMCs.

This CDR3 reads CASSEGVWPEKLFF. In nucleotides, the CDR3 is TGTGCCAGCAGTGAGGGAGTATGGCCTGAAAAACTGTTTTTT. The chain carries TRBV2 and TRBJ1-4; D gene ambiguous. CDR3 length equals 14 residues. CDR1 is SNHLY, CDR2 FYNNEI, per germline. The germline V and J ends were trimmed by 3 bases and 7 bases, with 12 bases remaining between them.